Each of the 30 T cell receptor beta chains below was sequenced from the same sample in a study of control samples from healthy donors and cancer patients. Some clones are missing from TCRdb's copy, which holds only in-frame ones; the method was immunoSEQ multiplex PCR. The sample includes approximately 170,000 clones, 88% of them seen just once. Sequencing was done on a sample of blood. All receptors derive from a woman aged 25 to 39 in good health.

The chain employs TRBV7-9 and TRBJ2-7; 7 bases map to TRBD1. This CDR3 contains 15 residues. V lost 6 bases to trimming and J lost 0 bases; unmatched junction nucleotides: 8. CDR1 is SEHNR, CDR2 FQNEAQ, per germline (reference sequence). CDR3 coding DNA: TGTGCCAGCAGTGCCGGGACAGTGAGCTCCTACGAGCAGTACTTC. Its protein is CASSAGTVSSYEQYF.

The J gene is TRBJ2-1, the V gene TRBV5-6; 8 bases match TRBD1. The CDR3 runs to 13 residues. CDR1 is SGHDT, CDR2 YYEEEE, per germline. The ends lost 3 bases at V and 9 bases at J; junction bases unmatched: 5. This CDR3 reads CASSSGQGSEQFF. The DNA of the CDR3 is TGTGCCAGCAGCTCCGGACAGGGCAGTGAGCAGTTCTTC.

This chain's CDR3 is CASSYSSGTSNEQFF. The CDR3 region has the DNA TGTGCCAGCAGTTACTCATCCGGGACTAGCAATGAGCAGTTCTTC. The chain employs TRBV6-5 and TRBJ2-1, with 8 bases that match TRBD2. CDR3 length: 15 residues. The V gene's germline CDR1 is MNHEY and CDR2 SVGAGI. After removal of 0 bases from V and 6 bases from J, the junction contained 4 bases not matched to a gene.

The chain has TRBV5-1 and TRBJ2-3; D uncertain. Deletions cut 0 bases from V and 3 bases from J, with 5 bases between. CDR3 length equals 13 residues. The germline V gene encodes CDR1 SGHRS and CDR2 YFSETQ. CDR3 DNA sequence: TGCGCCAGCAGCTTGGGACTTACAGATACGCAGTATTTT. Its translation is CASSLGLTDTQYF. Full variable domain (remainder filled in from reference TRBV5-1 and TRBJ2-3): KAGVTQTPRYLIKTRGQQVTLSCSPISGHRSVSWYQQTPGQGLQFLFEYFSETQRNKGNFPGRFSGRQFSNSRSEMNVSTLELGDSALYLCASSLGLTDTQYFGPGTRLTVL.

The chain carries TRBV5-4 and TRBJ2-5; D is perhaps TRBD1 (5 bases). Germline values: CDR1 SGHNT, CDR2 YYREEE (reference sequence). This CDR3 has 16 residues. Trimming cost V 4 bases and J 1 base, with 17 bases left between them. CDR3 coding DNA: TGTGCCAGCAGCGTAGGGGCTAGACGTGGCCAAGAGACCCAGTACTTC. Protein product: CASSVGARRGQETQYF.

The chain is built from TRBV10-3 and TRBJ2-7; the match to TRBD1 covers 8 bases. CDR1 ENHRY and CDR2 SYGVKD come from the germline V gene. The CDR3 has 15 amino acids. Trimming took 3 bases from V and 4 from J; bases not matched to a gene: 8. The CDR3 region has the DNA TGTGCCATCAGTGACCCGGGGACAGGAGGATACGAGCAGTACGTC. Protein: CAISDPGTGGYEQYV.

The genes are TRBV7-6 and TRBJ2-5; 10 nucleotides match TRBD1. This CDR3 is 15 amino acids long. The junction had 3 bases not matched to a gene; V was cut back by 0 bases and J by 5 bases. Germline assignment: CDR1 SGHVS and CDR2 FNYEAQ. The CDR3 region is CASSLAPGQGETQYF. The DNA of the CDR3 is TGTGCCAGCAGCTTAGCCCCGGGACAGGGGGAGACCCAGTACTTC.

The rearrangement joins TRBV5-1 to TRBJ2-1; a possible D gene is TRBD2 (5 bases). The CDR3 runs to 13 residues. Germline-derived CDR1 and CDR2 are SGHRS and YFSETQ. V was trimmed by 4 bases and J by 4 bases, leaving 9 bases between them. In nucleotides, the CDR3 is TGCGCCAGCAGCCCCGGGAATTACAATGAGCAGTTCTTC. This encodes CASSPGNYNEQFF.

J is TRBJ1-5 and V is TRBV28; D call uncertain. The germline V and J ends were trimmed by 6 bases and 4 bases, with 7 bases remaining between them. The germline CDR1 and CDR2 sequences are MDHEN and SYDVKM. This CDR3 has 12 amino acids. The CDR3 nucleotides read TGTGCCAGCAGCCTTACTAATCAGCCCCAGCATTTT. This encodes CASSLTNQPQHF.

Turning to this clone: Other nucleotide sequences in the sample specify the same CDR3. The rearrangement joins TRBV19 to TRBJ2-1, with D possibly TRBD1 on 5 matching bases. This CDR3 has 13 residues. From germline, CDR1 is LNHDA and CDR2 SQIVND (reference sequence). Trimming took 1 base from V and 5 from J, leaving 6 bases between them. The CDR3 bases are TGTGCCAGTAGTATAGGACAGAACAATGAGCAGTTCTTC. The encoded protein is CASSIGQNNEQFF. The full variable domain, its missing parts supplied by reference TRBV19 and TRBJ2-1, is DGGITQSPKYLFRKEGQNVTLSCEQNLNHDAMYWYRQDPGQGLRLIYYSQIVNDFQKGDIAEGYSVSREKKESFPLTVTSAQKNPTAFYLCASSIGQNNEQFFGPGTRLTVL.

The J gene is TRBJ1-5, the V gene TRBV28, with D possibly being TRBD1 (6 bases). Germline lookup yields CDR1 MDHEN and CDR2 SYDVKM. This CDR3 is 13 amino acids long. This CDR3 reads CAHTGTRNQPQHF. CDR3 in DNA: TGTGCTCACACGGGGACACGAAATCAGCCCCAGCATTTT.

This clone was counted between two and nine times. This chain joins TRBV6-1 and TRBJ1-3, with 9 bases lining up with TRBD1. Germline loops: CDR1 MNHNS, CDR2 SASEGT. The CDR3 is 17 amino acids. The ends lost 0 bases at V and 5 bases at J; junction bases unmatched: 8. CDR3 sequence: CASSEAMGTGIRNTIYF. DNA of the CDR3: TGTGCCAGCAGTGAAGCAATGGGGACAGGGATTCGAAACACCATATATTTT.

V and J are TRBV5-6 and TRBJ2-3; possibly TRBD2 for D (6 bases). The germline V gene encodes CDR1 SGHDT and CDR2 YYEEEE. The CDR3 runs to 12 residues. Trimming took 7 bases from V and 3 from J, leaving 9 bases between them. This chain's CDR3 is CASAGYTDTQYF. As DNA, the CDR3 is TGTGCCAGCGCGGGGTATACAGATACGCAGTATTTT.

V and J are TRBV24-1 and TRBJ1-2; 8 positions agree with TRBD1. The CDR3 covers 15 residues. CDR1 is KGHDR, CDR2 SFDVKD, per germline. V shed 4 bases, J shed 0 bases, and the junction held 3 bases outside the gene matches. The CDR3 nucleotides are TGTGCCACCAGTGAATCAGGGGGCACTAACTATGGCTACACCTTC. Protein: CATSESGGTNYGYTF.

CDR3 nucleotide sequence: TGTGCCAGCAGCCATCCGAGGGGGGCCGACCAAGAGACCCAGTACTTC. It specifies CASSHPRGADQETQYF. The chain joins TRBV3-1 (or the pseudogene TRBV3-2) to TRBJ2-5; the D gene could be TRBD1 or TRBD2 (6 bases each). This CDR3 comprises 16 residues. Per germline, CDR1 LGHDT and CDR2 YNNKEL (reference sequence). Trimming stripped 3 bases from V and 0 bases from J, with 14 bases between.

This sequence joins TRBV5-6 and TRBJ1-4; a possible D gene is TRBD1 (5 bases). CDR1 SGHDT and CDR2 YYEEEE come from the germline V gene. Trimming removed 2 bases from V and 11 bases from J, with 19 bases in between. The CDR3 totals 15 residues. Written as DNA, the CDR3 is TGTGCCAGCAGCTTTGGAGCCAGGGAGCGTGGCAAACTGTTTTTT. It specifies CASSFGARERGKLFF.

The V and J genes are TRBV9 and TRBJ1-5, with a tentative D call TRBD1 (5 bases). The CDR3 spans 17 residues. The germline CDR1 and CDR2 sequences are SGDLS and YYNGEE. Trimming stripped 3 bases from V and 2 bases from J, with 18 bases between. The CDR3 loop reads CASSDLRGIRGNQPQHF. The CDR3 DNA reads as TGTGCCAGCAGCGACCTTCGGGGGATTCGGGGCAATCAGCCCCAGCATTTT.

The chain couples TRBV7-9 to TRBJ2-1, with TRBD2 matching over 9 bases. This CDR3 contains 15 residues. With V trimmed by 2 bases and J by 7 bases, 6 bases remained unmatched. Germline CDR1 and CDR2: SEHNR and FQNEAQ (reference sequence). This chain's CDR3 is CASSLMAGGWNEQFF. CDR3 coding DNA: TGTGCCAGCAGCTTAATGGCGGGAGGGTGGAATGAGCAGTTCTTC.

V and J are TRBV6-6 and TRBJ2-1; 9 bases agree with TRBD1. The V gene's germline CDR1 is MNHNY and CDR2 SVGAGI (reference sequence). The CDR3 has 14 amino acids. V was pared by 6 bases and J by 6 bases, with 6 bases of the junction left unmatched. CDR3: CASSPPGQGNEQFF. The CDR3 region has the DNA TGTGCCAGCAGCCCGCCGGGACAGGGCAATGAGCAGTTCTTC.

The CDR3 nucleotides are TGTGCCAGAAGCAGGGGGGAAGGGGCTAATGAAAAACTGTTTTTT. Its translation: CARSRGEGANEKLFF. J is TRBJ1-4 and V is TRBV2; TRBD1 matches 7 bases. This CDR3 has 15 amino acids. Per germline, CDR1 SNHLY and CDR2 FYNNEI. V lost 9 bases, J lost 3 bases, and 10 bases stayed unmatched.

The rearrangement joins TRBV6-5 to TRBJ2-3; 10 bases are a match to TRBD2. The germline CDR1 and CDR2 sequences are MNHEY and SVGAGI. Germline trimming cut 6 bases from V and 5 bases from J; bases unmatched to any gene: 8. This CDR3 has 15 residues. In DNA form, the CDR3 reads TGTGCCAGCAGACCGGGACTAGCGCGGAAAGATACGCAGTATTTT. The encoded protein is CASRPGLARKDTQYF.

This sequence joins TRBV6-5 and TRBJ1-2; D is perhaps TRBD1 (5 bases). V lost 2 bases, J lost 4 bases, and 14 bases lay in between. The CDR3 has 15 residues. Germline-derived CDR1 and CDR2 are MNHEY and SVGAGI. The DNA of the CDR3 is TGTGCCAGCAGTTACGGGCAGGGAAGGTTCTATGGCTACACCTTC. Encoded protein: CASSYGQGRFYGYTF.

This clone was seen a single time. The chain uses TRBV28 and TRBJ1-5; 7 bases match TRBD1. The J segment lost 6 bases and the V segment lost 1 base, leaving 6 bases of the junction unmatched. Per the germline V gene, CDR1 is MDHEN and CDR2 is SYDVKM. This CDR3 region has 15 residues. CDR3 coding DNA: TGTGCCAGCAGTTTATTCGGTCAGGGGGGTCAGCCCCAGCATTTT. The encoded protein is CASSLFGQGGQPQHF.

This rearrangement joins TRBV4-1 to TRBJ2-5, with 14 positions matching TRBD2. V lost 0 bases, J lost 4 bases, and 4 bases stayed unmatched. The germline CDR1 and CDR2 sequences are MGHRA and YSYEKL. The CDR3 consists of 17 residues. This CDR3 is CASSQEEGTSGGETQYF. DNA of the CDR3: TGCGCCAGCAGCCAAGAAGAGGGGACTAGCGGGGGAGAGACCCAGTACTTC.

This chain connects TRBV6-5 to TRBJ1-1; the match to TRBD1 covers 7 bases. The V gene end was trimmed by 2 bases and the J gene end by 4 bases; junction bases not matched to a gene: 4. There are 14 residues in the CDR3. Germline V gives CDR1 MNHEY, CDR2 SVGAGI. The CDR3 coding sequence is TGTGCCAGCAGTTACGCTACAGGGGCCACTGAAGCTTTCTTT. It encodes CASSYATGATEAFF.

The rearrangement uses TRBV12-5 and TRBJ1-1; D is possibly TRBD1 (6 bases). Trimming took 1 base from V and 5 from J, leaving 8 bases between them. The CDR3 runs 13 residues. In germline, CDR1 is LGHNT, CDR2 FRNRAP. The CDR3 loop reads CASGLEQGTEAFF. The DNA of the CDR3 is TGTGCTAGTGGTTTGGAACAGGGAACTGAAGCTTTCTTT.

Written as DNA, the CDR3 is TGTGCCAGCAGTGAAGACAGGGGGCCCAAACAGCCCCAGCATTTT. Translated, it gives CASSEDRGPKQPQHF. V and J are TRBV6-1 and TRBJ1-5, with 9 bases identical to TRBD1. Germline V gene data show CDR1 as MNHNS and CDR2 as SASEGT. This CDR3 region has 15 residues. The V gene end was trimmed by 1 base and the J gene end by 7 bases; junction bases not matched to a gene: 5.

The V gene is TRBV11-2, the J gene TRBJ1-2; 8 nucleotides line up with TRBD1. In germline, CDR1 is SGHAT, CDR2 FQNNGV. This CDR3 has 14 amino acids. J lost 8 bases, V lost 1 base, and 6 bases had no gene match. CDR3 loop: CASSLGVDREGYTF. The CDR3, as DNA: TGTGCCAGCAGCTTAGGTGTGGACAGGGAAGGCTACACCTTC.

The J gene is TRBJ2-1, the V gene TRBV27; possibly TRBD1 or TRBD2 for D (6 bases each). The CDR3 totals 14 residues. CDR1 is MNHEY and CDR2 is SMNVEV in the germline V gene (reference sequence). Trimming took 8 bases from V and 2 from J, leaving 13 bases between them. CDR3 nucleotide sequence: TGTGCCAGCGGGATTGGGGGGCCCTACAATGAGCAGTTCTTC. Translating it yields CASGIGGPYNEQFF.

This clone was counted a single time. The rearrangement joins TRBV28 to TRBJ1-2, with 11 bases lining up with TRBD1. Germline V gives CDR1 MDHEN, CDR2 SYDVKM. There are 15 residues in the CDR3. The trim removed 6 bases at V and 8 bases at J, leaving 11 bases unmatched. For the CDR3, the DNA is TGTGCCAGCAGACCGACCGGACAGGGGGCAAAAGGCTACACCTTC. Protein: CASRPTGQGAKGYTF.